Below are 7 T cell receptor beta chains sequenced from a single sample in a study of human T cells and chemical hapten exposure. As to time point: patch test 3, about 24 weeks after DPC sensitization. The sample's treatment: therapeutic diphenylcyclopropenone sensitization with weekly scalp DPC. TCRdb reprocessed the RACE reads via MiXCR and lists one record per CDR3 protein. There are about 82,000 distinct CDR3 sequences in the sample; 10% to 15% occur only once, and 5.7% lies in the top ten. The sequencing used whole blood, collected in connection with sensitization to the hapten diphenylcyclopropenone (DPC). These receptors came from a woman in her 50s with alopecia areata. Some clones in this sample may be carry-over from other donors' samples.

The chain employs TRBV11-2 and TRBJ2-3; TRBD2 matches 15 bases. This CDR3 has 20 amino acids. J was trimmed by 1 base and V by 5 bases; bases with no gene match: 13. Germline values: CDR1 SGHAT, CDR2 FQNNGV. This CDR3 reads CASSLRPGLAGGLRTDTQYF. The CDR3, as DNA: TGTGCCAGCAGCCTACGACCGGGACTAGCGGGAGGTCTCCGCACAGATACGCAGTATTTT.

Points on this clonotype: As the CDR3 is not closed by the conserved phenylalanine or tryptophan, this likely results from a read error. The chain carries TRBV30 and TRBJ2-1, with D unclear. CDR1 and CDR2 (germline): GTSNPN, SVGIG (reference sequence). Trimming took off 2 bases at V and 6 bases at J, with 14 bases between the two ends. The CDR3 spans 14 residues. The CDR3 DNA is TGTGCCTGGAGTAATGTAGCCCATAGCAATGAGCAGTTCTTA. This gives the protein CAWSNVAHSNEQFL.

The sample holds many counts of this clonotype. The J gene is TRBJ1-2, the V gene TRBV12-3 or TRBV12-4, with D perhaps TRBD1 (5 bases). This CDR3 has 17 residues. Trimming pared 2 bases from V and 7 bases from J, leaving 23 bases between. This CDR3 reads CASSLRGGAGQVRGYTF. DNA for the CDR3: TGTGCCAGCAGTTTACGCGGCGGGGCAGGACAAGTGCGTGGCTACACCTTC.

There are many counts of this clonotype. CDR3 loop: CASSFGTGSSEQYF. The DNA of the CDR3 is TGTGCCAGCAGCTTCGGGACAGGGAGCTCCGAGCAGTACTTC. The V and J genes are TRBV13 and TRBJ2-7; 9 bases fit TRBD1. The CDR3 has 14 amino acids. Germline-derived CDR1 and CDR2 are PRHDT and FYEKMQ (reference sequence). V gave up 3 bases and J gave up 6 bases; unmatched junction bases: 6.

J is TRBJ1-5 and V is TRBV2; D call uncertain. The V and J ends lost 7 bases and 4 bases respectively, with 11 bases between them. The CDR3 runs 13 residues. In germline, CDR1 is SNHLY, CDR2 FYNNEI. CDR3 amino acids: CASTWGANQPQHF. CDR3 DNA sequence: TGTGCCAGCACCTGGGGAGCAAATCAGCCCCAGCATTTT.

This rearrangement joins TRBV18 to TRBJ2-2; TRBD2 agrees at 11 bases. The germline V gene has CDR1 KGHSH and CDR2 LQKENI. The CDR3 extends over 16 amino acids. With 3 bases clipped from V and 7 bases from J, the junction kept 7 bases outside the gene matches. Here the CDR3 reads CASSPPGLADGGELFF. The CDR3 DNA reads TGTGCCAGCTCACCTCCGGGACTAGCGGATGGCGGGGAGCTGTTTTTT. The whole variable domain, filled in from reference TRBV18 and TRBJ2-2, reads NAGVMQNPRHLVRRRGQEARLRCSPMKGHSHVYWYRQLPEEGLKFMVYLQKENIIDESGMPKERFSAEFPKEGPSILRIQQVVRGDSAAYFCASSPPGLADGGELFFGEGSRLTVL.

This chain uses TRBV20-1 with TRBJ2-1; TRBD2 matches at 10 bases. CDR1 and CDR2 from the germline V gene are DFQATT and SNEGSKA (reference sequence). The ends lost 0 bases at V and 4 bases at J; junction bases unmatched: 9. CDR3 length: 17 residues. CDR3 in DNA: TGCAGTGCTAGAGACCAAGGACTAGCGGAACCTTACAATGAGCAGTTCTTC. Amino acid sequence: CSARDQGLAEPYNEQFF.